This paragraph reports one T cell receptor beta chain. CDR3 length: 14 residues. Deletions cut 4 bases from V and 8 bases from J, with 14 bases between. Germline V gene data show CDR1 as PRHDT and CDR2 as FYEKMQ (reference sequence). In the authors' workflow: Amplified reference gene primers provided the basis for estimating nucleated cell counts. The table came from immunoSEQ multiplex PCR; TCRdb's copy has only in-frame clones and leaves some out. D and trimming come from the DNA, and the V and J calls and clone size come from that table. The sample carries about 320,000 clones, around 88% recorded once. These data originate in a study of blood T cell repertoires in COVID-19. About the study: The samples span acute and convalescent COVID-19 from the United States, Italy and Spain. PBMCs, B-cell-depleted T cells, or T cells were the source of the cDNA or gDNA that made up the material.

Seattle's enrolled individuals joined amid active infection and were then monitored longitudinally. V is TRBV13 and J is TRBJ2-2; D might be TRBD2 (6 bases). The sequencing input was peripheral blood. This sequence originates from a woman in her thirties with COVID-19, enrolled during active disease. DNA of the CDR3: TGTGCCAGCAGCTCCCGACTAGTAGTAGGGGAGCTGTTTTTT. Translated, it gives CASSSRLVVGELFF.